The 10 T cell receptor beta chains below all came from one sample that was sequenced in a study of T-cell memory formation after mild COVID-19. TCRdb analysed the 5' RACE reads with MiXCR anew, one entry per CDR3 protein. The table has some 110,000 distinct CDR3 sequences, 9.5% to 15% seen once. Sequencing was performed on PBMCs or a T cell subset sorted from them (not recorded which). The receptors stem from an adult woman who had mild COVID-19 (a few samples of this study predate the infection). Cell type and time point are not known.

With regard to this clonotype: The CDR3 ends on some other residue instead of the conserved phenylalanine or tryptophan, so this is likely a read error. The genes are TRBV9 and TRBJ2-1; 8 positions agree with TRBD2. The CDR3 contains 14 residues. The junction had 3 bases not matched to a gene; V was cut back by 1 base and J by 6 bases. Germline V gene sequence: CDR1 SGDLS, CDR2 YYNGEE. CDR3 sequence (DNA): TGTGCCAGCAGCGTATCAACTAGCGGCAATGAGCAGTTCTTA. Its translation: CASSVSTSGNEQFL.

V gene TRBV5-1 combines with J gene TRBJ1-2; 7 nucleotides match TRBD1. Germline V gene sequence: CDR1 SGHRS, CDR2 YFSETQ. This CDR3 contains 13 residues. Losses at the gene ends were 1 base for V and 6 bases for J; bases not matched to a gene: 3. The CDR3 region is CASSLIGTDGYTF. The CDR3 nucleotides are TGCGCCAGCAGCTTGATCGGGACAGATGGCTACACCTTC.

In this sample, this clonotype turned up a few times. The chain links TRBV5-6 to TRBJ1-2; D is undetermined. The CDR3 extends over 12 amino acids. V gave up 1 base and J gave up 8 bases, with 9 bases separating them. Germline CDR1 SGHDT, CDR2 YYEEEE. CDR3 nucleotide sequence: TGTGCCAGCAGCTTGACGGTGGGGGGCTACACCTTC. It translates to CASSLTVGGYTF.

J is TRBJ2-7 and V is TRBV5-1, with a possible D match to TRBD2 (5 bases). V was pared by 3 bases and J by 3 bases, with 13 bases between. CDR1 and CDR2 from the germline V gene are SGHRS and YFSETQ. CDR3 length: 14 residues. CDR3 loop: CASSSPGLFYEQYF. The CDR3 DNA is TGCGCCAGCAGCTCCCCCGGACTCTTCTACGAGCAGTACTTC.

This clonotype has only a few counts. This chain uses TRBV27 with TRBJ2-5, with D possibly TRBD2 on 5 matching bases. Germline CDR1 and CDR2: MNHEY and SMNVEV (reference sequence). V dropped 2 bases and J dropped 3 bases, with 7 bases sitting between them. This CDR3 has 13 amino acids. Written as DNA, the CDR3 is TGTGCCAGCAGTTTACGGGGAAAAGAGACCCAGTACTTC. As protein: CASSLRGKETQYF.

The V gene is TRBV10-3, the J gene TRBJ2-3, with D uncertain. The CDR3 length is 13 residues. CDR1 is ENHRY, CDR2 SYGVKD, per germline. Between the trimmed V and J ends, which lost 11 bases and 4 bases, there was a span of 16 bases. The CDR3 DNA reads as TGTGCCTCCGCGGTGTGGGGTCCAGATACGCAGTATTTT. Its translation is CASAVWGPDTQYF.

The chain employs TRBV19 and TRBJ2-5; 12 bases line up with TRBD2. V lost 7 bases and J lost 5; bases outside the gene matches: 8. Germline assignment: CDR1 LNHDA and CDR2 SQIVND (reference sequence). This CDR3 contains 15 residues. CDR3: CASKRSLAGGETQYF. DNA of the CDR3: TGTGCCAGTAAGCGGTCACTAGCGGGAGGTGAGACCCAGTACTTC.

In this sample, this clonotype turned up a few times. The V call is TRBV6-5, the J call TRBJ2-1; D uncertain. This CDR3 has 11 residues. Trimming removed 4 bases from V and 10 bases from J, with 8 bases in between. Germline lookup yields CDR1 MNHEY and CDR2 SVGAGI. The CDR3 nucleotides are TGTGCCAGCAGTTCAGTAGGGGAGCAGTTCTTC. Its protein product is CASSSVGEQFF.

J is TRBJ2-7 and V is TRBV5-5, with 9 nucleotides matching TRBD2. The germline V gene encodes CDR1 SGHKS and CDR2 YYEKEE (reference sequence). V gave up 6 bases and J gave up 2 bases; unmatched junction bases: 6. The CDR3 is 14 amino acids. The DNA of the CDR3 is TGTGCCAGCACCCTGCGGGGGGGTCCCTACGAGCAGTACTTC. Translated, it gives CASTLRGGPYEQYF.

The rearrangement links TRBV7-2 to TRBJ2-7; D possibly matches TRBD1 or TRBD2 (5 bases each). The CDR3 is 14 amino acids. The V gene lost 3 bases and the J gene lost 2 bases, with 11 bases spanning the gap. The germline V gene has CDR1 SGHTA and CDR2 FQGNSA. The CDR3 sequence: CASSFDLGAYEQYF. The DNA for the CDR3 is TGTGCCAGCAGCTTTGATCTGGGGGCCTACGAGCAGTACTTC.